These 23 T cell receptor beta chains came from one sample sequenced in a study of type 1 regulatory T cells. A single record per CDR3 protein comes from TCRdb applying MiXCR to the reads. The data show about 68,000 distinct CDR3 sequences, 63% seen once. The antigens of these receptors remain unknown. Specimen: cultured T cells, either the whole culture or a sorted T cell fraction (not recorded which). The subset is: Tr1-enriched cell product generated in vitro against host alloantigens. The receptors come from a human donor in good health.

Only a few counts were recorded for this clonotype. The gene calls are TRBV27 and TRBJ2-3; unclear D gene. Trimming shortened V by 2 bases and J by 0 bases, and 6 bases separated the two germline ends. The CDR3 runs 14 residues. From germline, CDR1 is MNHEY and CDR2 SMNVEV (reference sequence). The CDR3: CASSLMGSTDTQYF. Here the CDR3 DNA reads TGTGCCAGCAGTTTAATGGGGAGCACAGATACGCAGTATTTT.

The rearrangement links TRBV20-1 to TRBJ2-4, with 11 nucleotides matching TRBD2. This CDR3 is built from 13 residues. The germline CDR1 and CDR2 sequences are DFQATT and SNEGSKA (reference sequence). Losses at the gene ends were 0 bases for V and 13 bases for J; bases not matched to a gene: 5. The CDR3 loop is CSARDSPSGRQYF. The DNA for the CDR3 is TGCAGTGCTAGAGATTCCCCTAGCGGGAGGCAGTACTTC.

The chain couples TRBV20-1 to TRBJ2-1, with D possibly matching TRBD1 (5 bases). Trimming stripped 3 bases from V and 9 bases from J, with 18 bases between. Germline V gene data show CDR1 as DFQATT and CDR2 as SNEGSKA (reference sequence). The CDR3 totals 14 residues. The CDR3 sequence is CSASRQGLVSEQFF. In DNA, the CDR3 is TGCAGTGCTAGTCGGCAGGGTTTAGTTAGTGAGCAGTTCTTC.

The CDR3 protein is CASSPTPGQGGGGELFF. CDR3 bases: TGTGCCAGCAGCCCCACACCGGGACAGGGAGGAGGCGGGGAGCTGTTTTTT. The V call is TRBV7-9, the J call TRBJ2-2; the match to TRBD1 covers 9 bases. The CDR3 is 17 residues long. Trimming took 5 bases from V and 7 from J; bases not matched to a gene: 14. Germline V CDR1 and CDR2: SEHNR, FQNEAQ (reference sequence). The full variable domain, rest sourced from reference TRBV7-9 and TRBJ2-2, is DTGVSQNPRHKITKRGQNVTFRCDPISEHNRLYWYRQTLGQGPEFLTYFQNEAQLEKSRLLSDRFSAERPKGSFSTLEIQRTEQGDSAMYLCASSPTPGQGGGGELFFGEGSRLTVL.

The chain joins TRBV2 to TRBJ2-1, with D perhaps TRBD2 (6 bases). CDR3 length: 14 amino acids. Looked up from germline, CDR1 is SNHLY and CDR2 is FYNNEI. V was pared by 6 bases and J by 0 bases, with 9 bases between. CDR3 bases: TGTGCCAGCAGGAGCGGGTTCTCCTACAATGAGCAGTTCTTC. Its protein is CASRSGFSYNEQFF. Together with reference TRBV2 and TRBJ2-1, the CDR3 gives the full variable domain: EPEVTQTPSHQVTQMGQEVILRCVPISNHLYFYWYRQILGQKVEFLVSFYNNEISEKSEIFDDQFSVERPDGSNFTLKIRSTKLEDSAMYFCASRSGFSYNEQFFGPGTRLTVL.

The CDR3 sequence: CASSQGTGTCGYTF. In DNA form, the CDR3 reads TGTGCCAGCAGCCAAGGGACGGGGACCTGTGGCTACACCTTC. The chain is built from TRBV3-1 and TRBJ1-2; a possible D gene is TRBD1 (5 bases). The V gene lost 1 base and the J gene lost 7 bases, with 13 bases spanning the gap. This CDR3 is 14 amino acids long. The germline V gene encodes CDR1 LGHDT and CDR2 YNNKEL (reference sequence). The full variable domain, with the rest looked up from reference TRBV3-1 and TRBJ1-2, is DTAVSQTPKYLVTQMGNDKSIKCEQNLGHDTMYWYKQDSKKFLKIMFSYNNKELIINETVPNRFSPKSPDKAHLNLHINSLELGDSAVYFCASSQGTGTCGYTFGSGTRLTVV.

V usage is TRBV7-2 and J usage is TRBJ2-5; the match to TRBD2 covers 9 bases. Germline lookup yields CDR1 SGHTA and CDR2 FQGNSA. The CDR3 has 16 residues. The V and J ends lost 5 bases and 5 bases, in that order; junction bases with no gene match: 12. CDR3 bases: TGTGCCAGCAGCCAACAAGCGGGGGGCAATGGGGAGACCCAGTACTTC. Protein sequence: CASSQQAGGNGETQYF.

The chain is built from TRBV4-2 and TRBJ2-2; D not certain. The CDR3 is 16 amino acids. Germline V CDR1 and CDR2: LGHNA, YNFKEQ. Between the trimmed V and J ends, which lost 0 bases and 0 bases, there was a span of 8 bases. CDR3 residues: CASSQDWRTNTGELFF. The CDR3, as DNA: TGTGCCAGCAGCCAAGATTGGCGGACGAACACCGGGGAGCTGTTTTTT.

The chain combines TRBV29-1 with TRBJ1-1, with 8 nucleotides matching TRBD1. The germline gives CDR1 SQVTM, CDR2 ANQGSEA. The CDR3 spans 14 residues. Trimming at V came to 4 bases and at J to 4 bases, leaving 8 bases not matched to a gene. The CDR3 coding sequence is TGCAGCGTTGCTACAGGGGGTGGTCGCACTGAAGCTTTCTTT. Translating gives CSVATGGGRTEAFF.

The gene calls are TRBV11-2 and TRBJ2-1; TRBD2 agrees at 8 bases. J gave up 4 bases and V 5 bases, and 10 bases lay outside the gene matches. The CDR3 loop spans 16 amino acids. Germline V gene data show CDR1 as SGHAT and CDR2 as FQNNGV. CDR3: CASSPFGREGYNEQFF. The CDR3 bases are TGTGCCAGCAGCCCGTTCGGCCGGGAGGGGTACAATGAGCAGTTCTTC.

The CDR3, as DNA: TGCAGTGCTAATTTGGCTGTCCGGTCCAATGAGCAGTTCTTC. Translated, it gives CSANLAVRSNEQFF. The V gene is TRBV20-1, the J gene TRBJ2-1; D gene uncertain. Trimming cost V 4 bases and J 6 bases, with 16 bases left between them. The germline V gene has CDR1 DFQATT and CDR2 SNEGSKA (reference sequence). This CDR3 comprises 14 residues.

The chain links TRBV11-1 to TRBJ2-2; D is uncertain. The CDR3 is 13 residues long. Germline V gene data show CDR1 as SGHAT and CDR2 as FQDESV (reference sequence). V shed 5 bases and J shed 4 bases, with 8 bases lying between them. The CDR3 DNA reads TGTGCCAGCAGCGTCCTTAGCACCGGGGAGCTGTTTTTT. Its translation is CASSVLSTGELFF.

This clonotype was observed a few times. V and J are TRBV4-1 and TRBJ2-7; TRBD2 matches 8 bases. V shed 6 bases, J shed 1 base, and the junction held 5 bases outside the gene matches. In germline, CDR1 is MGHRA, CDR2 YSYEKL. This CDR3 spans 14 amino acids. The CDR3 region has the DNA TGCGCCAGCAGGGAACTAGCGGTTTCCTACGAGCAGTACTTC. As protein: CASRELAVSYEQYF.

The V call is TRBV7-6, the J call TRBJ2-2; 8 bases align to TRBD1. V was pared by 5 bases and J by 6 bases, with 5 bases of the junction left unmatched. The CDR3 contains 14 residues. Germline V gene data show CDR1 as SGHVS and CDR2 as FNYEAQ. CDR3 region: CASSTRTGPGELFF. DNA for the CDR3: TGTGCCAGCAGCACCCGGACAGGGCCCGGGGAGCTGTTTTTT. Filled out from reference TRBV7-6 and TRBJ2-2, the complete variable domain reads GAGVSQSPRYKVTKRGQDVALRCDPISGHVSLYWYRQALGQGPEFLTYFNYEAQQDKSGLPNDRFSAERPEGSISTLTIQRTEQRDSAMYRCASSTRTGPGELFFGEGSRLTVL.

The rearrangement links TRBV29-1 to TRBJ1-2; possible D gene TRBD1, 6 bases. The CDR3 is made up of 11 amino acids. Germline CDR1 SQVTM, CDR2 ANQGSEA. V lost 6 bases and J 8 bases, leaving 13 bases between the germline ends. CDR3: CSVDHRVGYTF. CDR3 DNA sequence: TGCAGCGTGGACCACAGGGTCGGCTACACCTTC. Drawing the rest from reference TRBV29-1 and TRBJ1-2, the complete variable domain is SAVISQKPSRDICQRGTSLTIQCQVDSQVTMMFWYRQQPGQSLTLIATANQGSEATYESGFVIDKFPISRPNLTFSTLTVSNMSPEDSSIYLCSVDHRVGYTFGSGTRLTVV.

This rearrangement joins TRBV6-2 or TRBV6-3 to TRBJ2-1; D unresolved. V lost 4 bases and J 8 bases, leaving 9 bases between the germline ends. The CDR3 spans 12 residues. Germline V gene data show CDR1 as MNHEY and CDR2 as SVGEGT. CDR3 bases: TGTGCCAGCAGTTTCGAGTCTGATGAGCAGTTCTTC. Translation gives CASSFESDEQFF.

The chain combines TRBV20-1 with TRBJ2-2; no reliable D call. The germline CDR1 and CDR2 sequences are DFQATT and SNEGSKA (reference sequence). The CDR3 runs 13 residues. Trimming took off 6 bases at V and 4 bases at J, with 12 bases between the two ends. This chain's CDR3 is CSAVVRGTGELFF. As DNA, the CDR3 is TGCAGTGCAGTCGTCCGTGGCACCGGGGAGCTGTTTTTT.

V usage is TRBV20-1 and J usage is TRBJ2-3, with no clear D. Germline V gives CDR1 DFQATT, CDR2 SNEGSKA (reference sequence). This CDR3 is 9 amino acids long. The ends were cut back, 6 bases at V and 9 bases at J, with 7 bases in the middle. The CDR3, as DNA: TGCAGTGCGGCAGGCACGCAGTATTTT. Protein sequence: CSAAGTQYF.

The genes are TRBV2 and TRBJ2-2; D is uncertain. Germline loops: CDR1 SNHLY, CDR2 FYNNEI. The length of the CDR3 is 14 residues. Trimming left V 4 bases short and J 1 base short, with 7 bases between. DNA of the CDR3: TGTGCCAGCAGTGTGTGGGGGAACACCGGGGAGCTGTTTTTT. This translates into CASSVWGNTGELFF.

This chain connects TRBV20-1 to TRBJ2-7; a possible D gene is TRBD1 (6 bases). Looked up from germline, CDR1 is DFQATT and CDR2 is SNEGSKA (reference sequence). V gave up 0 bases and J gave up 2 bases, with 11 bases separating them. This CDR3 is built from 14 residues. The CDR3 sequence: CSARDPGATYEQYF. The DNA of the CDR3 is TGCAGTGCTAGAGATCCAGGGGCCACCTACGAGCAGTACTTC.

The chain links TRBV14 to TRBJ2-3; D is perhaps TRBD2 (6 bases). The CDR3 spans 17 residues. Trimming removed 3 bases at V and 0 bases at J, with 16 bases between. From germline, CDR1 is SGHDN and CDR2 FVKESK. This CDR3 reads CASSQATTGTSTDTQYF. The DNA of the CDR3 is TGTGCCAGCAGCCAGGCGACTACCGGGACTAGCACAGATACGCAGTATTTT.

The genes are TRBV19 and TRBJ2-1, with TRBD2 identical over 16 bases. Germline-derived CDR1 and CDR2 are LNHDA and SQIVND (reference sequence). This CDR3 has 18 amino acids. Trimming removed 8 bases from V and 6 bases from J; junction bases left unmatched: 13. CDR3 loop: CASSRGPGTSGRANEQFF. The DNA of the CDR3 is TGTGCCAGTTCTAGAGGTCCCGGGACTAGCGGGAGGGCCAATGAGCAGTTCTTC. Full variable domain (missing parts from reference TRBV19 and TRBJ2-1): DGGITQSPKYLFRKEGQNVTLSCEQNLNHDAMYWYRQDPGQGLRLIYYSQIVNDFQKGDIAEGYSVSREKKESFPLTVTSAQKNPTAFYLCASSRGPGTSGRANEQFFGPGTRLTVL.

V gene TRBV10-3 combines with J gene TRBJ2-2; D is unclear. The ends were cut back, 0 bases at V and 5 bases at J, with 7 bases in the middle. Germline V lookup: CDR1 ENHRY, CDR2 SYGVKD. The CDR3 loop spans 14 amino acids. CDR3 in amino acids: CAISESLGTGELFF. The CDR3 DNA reads as TGTGCCATCAGTGAGTCGCTAGGAACCGGGGAGCTGTTTTTT.